Each of the 10 T cell receptor beta chains below was sequenced from the same sample in a study of blood T cells in healthy people across ages. The use of a sample-barcoded 5' primer and a J-beta primer mix characterized a second PCR of roughly 7 to 12 cycles. TCRdb re-analysed the 5' RACE reads in MiXCR, keeping a single row per CDR3 protein. The repertoire holds about a million distinct CDR3 sequences, with about 44% as singletons. The sequencing sample was made of blood. These TCRs come from a man under 40 in good health.

The chain links TRBV29-1 to TRBJ1-2; 10 nucleotides align to TRBD1. Germline-derived CDR1 and CDR2 are SQVTM and ANQGSEA. Trimming removed 6 bases from V and 4 bases from J; junction bases left unmatched: 8. The CDR3 is 14 residues long. CDR3 nucleotide sequence: TGCAGCGTCGATCGGGACAGGGGAGCCTATGGCTACACCTTC. Its protein product is CSVDRDRGAYGYTF.

V usage is TRBV5-1 and J usage is TRBJ2-5, with TRBD2 identical over 8 bases. V was clipped by 4 bases and J by 5 bases; unmatched bases: 7. In germline, CDR1 is SGHRS, CDR2 YFSETQ. The CDR3 covers 14 residues. Here the CDR3 DNA reads TGCGCCAGCAGCCCGGGGGGGCCCCGGGAGACCCAGTACTTC. This translates into CASSPGGPRETQYF. Looking up the rest from reference TRBV5-1 and TRBJ2-5 gives the full variable domain: KAGVTQTPRYLIKTRGQQVTLSCSPISGHRSVSWYQQTPGQGLQFLFEYFSETQRNKGNFPGRFSGRQFSNSRSEMNVSTLELGDSALYLCASSPGGPRETQYFGPGTRLLVL.

This chain joins TRBV5-1 and TRBJ2-7, with a tentative D call TRBD1 (5 bases). CDR3 length: 15 amino acids. The V end lost 4 bases, the J end lost 3 bases, and 17 bases lay between the germline ends. Germline CDR1 is SGHRS and CDR2 is YFSETQ. The CDR3 nucleotides are TGCGCCAGCAGCCAGACAGATTCTAATCTCTACGAGCAGTACTTC. It specifies CASSQTDSNLYEQYF.

A note on this clonotype: A much larger clone sits a single nucleotide away, making a read error possible. This chain uses TRBV2 with TRBJ2-5, with D tentatively TRBD2 (6 bases). The J call may be in error: the DNA end matches TRBJ2-1 better. This CDR3 spans 16 amino acids. Germline lookup yields CDR1 SNHLY and CDR2 FYNNEI. DNA for the CDR3: TGTGCCAGCAGCGAAGGGACTGAAAAGTACCAAGAGACCCAGTTCTTC. It translates to CASSEGTEKYQETQFF.

The rearrangement links TRBV12-3 or TRBV12-4 to TRBJ1-4, with 7 bases that match TRBD1. Germline trimming cut 6 bases from V and 14 bases from J; bases unmatched to any gene: 12. The CDR3 contains 13 residues. CDR3 region: CASSTGEYGSLFF. CDR3 sequence (DNA): TGTGCCAGCAGCACAGGGGAGTACGGGTCGCTGTTTTTT.

There are a few counts of this clonotype. V usage is TRBV6-1 and J usage is TRBJ1-4, with D tentatively TRBD1 (6 bases). The V gene's germline CDR1 is MNHNS and CDR2 SASEGT. The CDR3 spans 16 residues. V lost 3 bases and J lost 4, with 15 bases in between. The CDR3 DNA reads as TGTGCCAGCAGTGAGGTCGGGACAAGATATAATGAAAAACTGTTTTTT. Its protein product is CASSEVGTRYNEKLFF.

This clonotype was seen only a few times. The rearrangement joins TRBV27 to TRBJ2-3; TRBD2 aligns across 11 bases. The length of the CDR3 is 23 residues. Trimming took 0 bases from V and 0 from J; bases not matched to a gene: 20. Germline V gene data show CDR1 as MNHEY and CDR2 as SMNVEV (reference sequence). CDR3 region: CASSLSMHTSTSGAISSTDTQYF. The CDR3 DNA follows: TGTGCCAGCAGTTTATCGATGCACACGTCGACTAGCGGGGCCATTTCTAGCACAGATACGCAGTATTTT.

This CDR3 is CASSEGQHEYGYTF. The CDR3 nucleotides read TGTGCCAGCAGTGAAGGACAGCACGAGTATGGCTACACCTTC. The V call is TRBV2, the J call TRBJ1-2, with a weak D call TRBD1 (5 bases). The CDR3 length is 14 residues. Germline V lookup: CDR1 SNHLY, CDR2 FYNNEI. V lost 1 base, J lost 5 bases, and 11 bases lay in between.

This chain connects TRBV6-1 to TRBJ1-1; D unresolved. CDR3 length: 12 residues. Germline V gives CDR1 MNHNS, CDR2 SASEGT. The ends were cut back, 2 bases at V and 9 bases at J, with 10 bases in the middle. CDR3 nucleotide sequence: TGTGCCAGCAGTGAAACGGGTTGGCAAGCTTTCTTT. Translated, it gives CASSETGWQAFF.

The chain is built from TRBV28 and TRBJ2-7, with 7 bases identical to TRBD1. The CDR3 is 13 amino acids. Germline CDR1 and CDR2: MDHEN and SYDVKM. J was trimmed by 6 bases and V by 6 bases; bases with no gene match: 8. DNA for the CDR3: TGTGCCAGCAGCCCCATTAACAGGGGCGAGCAGTACTTC. Translated, it gives CASSPINRGEQYF.